One and the same sample provided the 8 T cell receptor beta chains below, sequenced in a study of blood T cell repertoires in COVID-19. Profiled with immunoSEQ multiplex PCR; TCRdb holds only in-frame clones, not every one. The table lists fewer than 500,000 clones, roughly 87% of them singletons. Input material: PBMCs or T cells enriched from blood (not recorded which). These TCRs come from a woman under 30 who had recovered from COVID-19.

V gene TRBV10-2 combines with J gene TRBJ1-3; D unresolved. V was clipped by 7 bases and J by 2 bases, with 3 bases between them. CDR1 and CDR2 from the germline V gene are WSHSY and SAAADI. The CDR3 consists of 11 residues. The CDR3 sequence: CASTAGNTIYF. The DNA for the CDR3 is TGCGCCAGCACAGCTGGAAACACCATATATTTT.

V and J are TRBV6-5 and TRBJ1-3; D unresolved. The CDR3 length is 12 residues. V lost 6 bases and J lost 0, with 3 bases in between. The germline gives CDR1 MNHEY, CDR2 SVGAGI. The CDR3 protein is CASRASGNTIYF. The CDR3, as DNA: TGTGCCAGCAGGGCCTCTGGAAACACCATATATTTT.

V gene TRBV28 combines with J gene TRBJ1-2; 8 bases align to TRBD1. This CDR3 region has 16 residues. The germline gives CDR1 MDHEN, CDR2 SYDVKM. V was pared by 2 bases and J by 6 bases, with 11 bases of the junction left unmatched. The CDR3 here is CASSLGLRTGMNGYTF. The CDR3 nucleotides read TGTGCCAGCAGTTTAGGACTCCGGACAGGGATGAATGGCTACACCTTC.

V and J are TRBV4-1 and TRBJ1-6; 12 positions agree with TRBD1. Germline CDR1 and CDR2: MGHRA and YSYEKL. CDR3 length: 17 amino acids. V shed 3 bases and J 7 bases; nucleotides not matched to a gene: 7. This CDR3 is CASSQGTGGGENSPLHF. CDR3 DNA: TGCGCCAGCAGCCAGGGGACAGGGGGCGGGGAAAATTCACCCCTCCACTTT.

The rearrangement joins TRBV6-5 to TRBJ1-5, with 7 bases lining up with TRBD1. CDR1 and CDR2 from the germline V gene are MNHEY and SVGAGI. This CDR3 comprises 13 residues. Unmatched junction bases numbered 3, after V lost 5 bases and J lost 5 bases. CDR3 sequence (DNA): TGTGCCAGCAGTCGACAGGGCTATCAGCCCCAGCATTTT. As protein: CASSRQGYQPQHF.

This clone came up a few times. The gene calls are TRBV7-2 and TRBJ1-2; a possible D gene is TRBD1 (6 bases). Per the germline V gene, CDR1 is SGHTA and CDR2 is FQGNSA. V shed 4 bases and J shed 4 bases, with 13 bases lying between them. The CDR3 sequence is 14 residues long. The CDR3 reads CASSSPDRPYGYTF. CDR3 DNA: TGTGCCAGCAGCTCACCGGACAGACCCTATGGCTACACCTTC.

The chain recombines TRBV27 with TRBJ2-1, with D perhaps matching TRBD2 (5 bases). Per germline, CDR1 MNHEY and CDR2 SMNVEV (reference sequence). V lost 5 bases, J lost 8 bases, and 19 bases lay in between. The CDR3 spans 15 residues. The CDR3 nucleotides are TGTGCCAGCAGTCTCCGGACTCCTAGGTGGGATGAGCAGTTCTTC. It is translated as CASSLRTPRWDEQFF.

The rearrangement links TRBV29-1 to TRBJ1-1; no clear D gene. The V end was cut by 7 bases, the J end by 1 base, with 10 bases between. This CDR3 region has 12 residues. Looked up from germline, CDR1 is SQVTM and CDR2 is ANQGSEA. The CDR3 sequence is CSGQVENTEAFF. The CDR3 DNA is TGCAGCGGGCAGGTGGAGAACACTGAAGCTTTCTTT.